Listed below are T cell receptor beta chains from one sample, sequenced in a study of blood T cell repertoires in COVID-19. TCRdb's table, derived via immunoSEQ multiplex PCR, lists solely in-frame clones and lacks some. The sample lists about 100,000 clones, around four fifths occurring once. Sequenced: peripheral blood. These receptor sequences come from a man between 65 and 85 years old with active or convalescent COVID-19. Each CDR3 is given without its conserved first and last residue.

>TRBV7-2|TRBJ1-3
ASSPLPSGSSGNTIY
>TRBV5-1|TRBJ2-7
ATGTGSSEQY
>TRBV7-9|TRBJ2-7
ATQGLQRAEQY
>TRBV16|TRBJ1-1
ASSQSPAAMNTEAF
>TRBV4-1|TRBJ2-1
ASSQGDRSSYNEQF
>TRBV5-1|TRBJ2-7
ASSLEQGKNYEQY
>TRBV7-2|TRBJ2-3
ASSFPGQPDTQY
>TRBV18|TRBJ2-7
ASSSFGTGSYEQY
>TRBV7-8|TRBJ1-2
ASSPEGPQGVST
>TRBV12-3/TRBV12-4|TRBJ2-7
ASSRSWYEQY
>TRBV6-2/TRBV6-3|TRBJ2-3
ASSLTGSRTDTQY
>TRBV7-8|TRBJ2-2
ASSRTSGGVNTGELF
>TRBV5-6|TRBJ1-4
ASSSDRGKDSTNEKLF
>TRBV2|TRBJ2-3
ASNTLGAQTDTQY
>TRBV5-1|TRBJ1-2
ASSLAQGANYGYT
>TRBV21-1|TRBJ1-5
ASKDRGNQPQH
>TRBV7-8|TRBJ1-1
ASSSQGWDTEAF
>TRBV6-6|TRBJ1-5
ASSYTGGNQPQH
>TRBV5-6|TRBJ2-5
ASSLASGSSETQY
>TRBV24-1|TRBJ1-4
ATSETGRANEKLF
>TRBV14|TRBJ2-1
ASSPDSGVLDNEQF
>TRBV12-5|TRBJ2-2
ASGLVIGVNTGELF
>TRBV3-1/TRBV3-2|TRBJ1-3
ASKEGDRDSSGNTIY
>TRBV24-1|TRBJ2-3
ATSDPTGGPDTQY
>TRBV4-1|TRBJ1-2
ASSLRQETNYGYT
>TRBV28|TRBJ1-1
ATSRAGGNTEAF
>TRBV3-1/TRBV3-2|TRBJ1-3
ASRSSTGDGGNTIY
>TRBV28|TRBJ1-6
ASGGSNSPLH
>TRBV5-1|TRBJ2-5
ASSLAVSQETQY
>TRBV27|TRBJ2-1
ASSLYRGKGIDEQF
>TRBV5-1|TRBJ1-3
ASSWTGDTGSGNTIY
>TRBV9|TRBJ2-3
ASSVTSVSTDTQY
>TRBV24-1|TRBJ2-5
ATRGRQGRQETQY
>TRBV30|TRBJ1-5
AWSNPRGANQPQH
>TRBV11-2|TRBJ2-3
ASSPAGAADTQY
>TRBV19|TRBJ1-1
ASSIVGGLGTEAF
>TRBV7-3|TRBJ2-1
ASSLEGGNEQF
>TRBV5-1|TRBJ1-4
ASSTGQSNEKLF
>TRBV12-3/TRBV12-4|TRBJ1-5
AISYSNQPQH
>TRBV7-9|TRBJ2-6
ASRGGRDRAPGANVLT
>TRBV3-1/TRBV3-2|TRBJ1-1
ASSQVGGLTEAF
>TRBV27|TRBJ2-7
ASSGDLIGSYEQY
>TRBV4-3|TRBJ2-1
ASSEGVRVNEQF
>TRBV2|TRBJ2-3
ASSEAVRDRVGDTQY
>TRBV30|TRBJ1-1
AWSPGAGMNTEAF
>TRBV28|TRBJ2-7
ASSSPTGQDEQY
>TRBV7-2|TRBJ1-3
ASSAGQAGNTIY
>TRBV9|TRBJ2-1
ASSPLAGEGNEQF
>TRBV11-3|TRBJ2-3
ASSLGASGSTDTQY
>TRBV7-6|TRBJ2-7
ASSPAGGTVQY
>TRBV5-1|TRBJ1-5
ASSLDSLSNQPQH